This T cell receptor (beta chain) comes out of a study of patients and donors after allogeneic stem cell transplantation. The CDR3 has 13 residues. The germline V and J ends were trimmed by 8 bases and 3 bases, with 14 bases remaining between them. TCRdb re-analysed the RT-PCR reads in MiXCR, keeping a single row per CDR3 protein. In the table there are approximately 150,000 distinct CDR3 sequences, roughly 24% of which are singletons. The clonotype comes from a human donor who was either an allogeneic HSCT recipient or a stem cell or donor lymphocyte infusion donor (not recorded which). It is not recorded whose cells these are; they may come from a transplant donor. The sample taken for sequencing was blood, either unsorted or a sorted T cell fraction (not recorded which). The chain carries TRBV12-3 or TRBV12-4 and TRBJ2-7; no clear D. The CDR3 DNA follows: TGTGCCAGCGCCTTGGCGGAAGGCTACGAGCAGTACTTC. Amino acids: CASALAEGYEQYF.